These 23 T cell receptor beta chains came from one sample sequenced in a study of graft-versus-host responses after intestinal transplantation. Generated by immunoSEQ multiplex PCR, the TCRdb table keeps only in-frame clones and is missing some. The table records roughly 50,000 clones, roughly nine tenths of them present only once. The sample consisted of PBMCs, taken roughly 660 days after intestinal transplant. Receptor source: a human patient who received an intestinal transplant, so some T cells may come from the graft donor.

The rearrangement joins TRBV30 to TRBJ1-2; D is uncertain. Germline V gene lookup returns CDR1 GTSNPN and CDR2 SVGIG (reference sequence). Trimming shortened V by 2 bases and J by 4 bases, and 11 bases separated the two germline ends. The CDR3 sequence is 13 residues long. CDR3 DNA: TGTGCCTGGAGTAGGCGTAACGGCTATGGCTACACCTTC. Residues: CAWSRRNGYGYTF.

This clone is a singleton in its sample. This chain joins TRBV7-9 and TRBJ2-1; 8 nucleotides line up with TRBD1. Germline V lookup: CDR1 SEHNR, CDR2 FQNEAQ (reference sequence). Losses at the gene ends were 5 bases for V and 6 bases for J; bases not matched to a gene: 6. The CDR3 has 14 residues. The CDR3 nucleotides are TGTGCCAGCAGCGCCTGGGACAGGACCAATGAGCAGTTCTTC. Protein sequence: CASSAWDRTNEQFF.

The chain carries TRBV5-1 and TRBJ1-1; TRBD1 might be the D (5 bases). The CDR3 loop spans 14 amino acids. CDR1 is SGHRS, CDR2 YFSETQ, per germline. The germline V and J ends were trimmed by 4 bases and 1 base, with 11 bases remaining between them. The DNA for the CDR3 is TGCGCCAGCAGCGTGGGACCTTCGAACACTGAAGCTTTCTTT. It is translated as CASSVGPSNTEAFF.

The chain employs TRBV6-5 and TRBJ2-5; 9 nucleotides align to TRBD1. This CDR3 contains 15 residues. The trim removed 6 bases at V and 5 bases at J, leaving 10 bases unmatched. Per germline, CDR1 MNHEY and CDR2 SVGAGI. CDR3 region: CASRRVPGQGETQYF. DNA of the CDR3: TGTGCCAGCAGGAGAGTGCCCGGACAGGGGGAGACCCAGTACTTC.

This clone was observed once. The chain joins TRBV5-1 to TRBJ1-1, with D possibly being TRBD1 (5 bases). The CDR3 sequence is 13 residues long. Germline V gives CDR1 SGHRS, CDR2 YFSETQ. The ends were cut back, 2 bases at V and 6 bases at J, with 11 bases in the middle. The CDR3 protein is CASSFQGKAEAFF. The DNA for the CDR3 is TGCGCCAGCAGCTTTCAGGGAAAGGCTGAAGCTTTCTTT.

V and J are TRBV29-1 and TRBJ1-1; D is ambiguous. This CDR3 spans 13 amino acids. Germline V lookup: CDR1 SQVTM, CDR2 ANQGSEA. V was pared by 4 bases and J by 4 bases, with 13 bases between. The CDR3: CSVGGLAGTEAFF. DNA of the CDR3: TGCAGCGTTGGGGGTTTGGCCGGCACTGAAGCTTTCTTT.

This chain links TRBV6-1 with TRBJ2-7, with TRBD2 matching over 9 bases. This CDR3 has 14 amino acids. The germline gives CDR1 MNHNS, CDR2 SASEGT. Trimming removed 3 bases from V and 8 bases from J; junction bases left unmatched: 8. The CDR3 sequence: CASSDGGGASQQYF. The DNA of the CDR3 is TGTGCCAGCAGTGACGGCGGGGGGGCCTCTCAGCAGTACTTC.

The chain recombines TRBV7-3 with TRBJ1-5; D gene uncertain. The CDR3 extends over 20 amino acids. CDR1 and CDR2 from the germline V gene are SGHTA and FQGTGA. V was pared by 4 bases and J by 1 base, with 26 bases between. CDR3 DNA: TGTGCCAGCAGCTCACTCCCGGGGAGGGAGGGCCTATGGAGCAATCAGCCCCAGCATTTT. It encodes CASSSLPGREGLWSNQPQHF.

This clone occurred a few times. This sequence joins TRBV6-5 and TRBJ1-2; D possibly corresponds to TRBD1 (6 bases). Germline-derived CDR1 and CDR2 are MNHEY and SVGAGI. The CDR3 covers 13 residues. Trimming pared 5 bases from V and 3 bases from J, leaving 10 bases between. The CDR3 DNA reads TGTGCCAGCAGTCTGGACAGCGACTATGGCTACACCTTC. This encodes CASSLDSDYGYTF.

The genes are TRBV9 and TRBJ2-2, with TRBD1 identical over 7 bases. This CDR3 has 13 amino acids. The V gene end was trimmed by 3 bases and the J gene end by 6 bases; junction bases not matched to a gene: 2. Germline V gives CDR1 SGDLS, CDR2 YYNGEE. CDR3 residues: CASSATGAGELFF. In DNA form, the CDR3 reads TGTGCCAGCAGCGCCACAGGGGCCGGGGAGCTGTTTTTT.

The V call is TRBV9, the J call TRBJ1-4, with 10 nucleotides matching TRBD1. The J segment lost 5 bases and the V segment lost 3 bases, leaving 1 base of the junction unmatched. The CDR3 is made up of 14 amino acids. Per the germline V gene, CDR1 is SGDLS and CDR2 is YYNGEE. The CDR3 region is CASSADRGNEKLFF. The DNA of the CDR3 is TGTGCCAGCAGCGCGGACAGGGGGAATGAAAAACTGTTTTTT.

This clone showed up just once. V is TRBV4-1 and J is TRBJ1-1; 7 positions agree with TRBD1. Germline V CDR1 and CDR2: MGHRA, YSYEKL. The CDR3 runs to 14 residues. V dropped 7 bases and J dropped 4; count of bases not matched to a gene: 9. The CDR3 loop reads CASIDQGGSTEAFF. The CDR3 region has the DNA TGCGCCAGCATTGATCAGGGGGGAAGCACTGAAGCTTTCTTT.

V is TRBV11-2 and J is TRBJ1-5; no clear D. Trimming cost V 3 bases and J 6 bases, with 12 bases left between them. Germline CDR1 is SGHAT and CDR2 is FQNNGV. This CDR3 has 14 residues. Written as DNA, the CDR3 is TGTGCCAGCAGCTTGACGGGTCCTCCTCAGCCCCAGCATTTT. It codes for CASSLTGPPQPQHF.

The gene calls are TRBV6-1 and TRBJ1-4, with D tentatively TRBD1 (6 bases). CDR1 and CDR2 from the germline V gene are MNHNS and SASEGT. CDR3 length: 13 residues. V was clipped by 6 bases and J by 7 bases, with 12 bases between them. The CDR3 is CASRQGSSEKLFF. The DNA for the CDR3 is TGTGCCAGCAGACAGGGCAGTAGTGAAAAACTGTTTTTT.

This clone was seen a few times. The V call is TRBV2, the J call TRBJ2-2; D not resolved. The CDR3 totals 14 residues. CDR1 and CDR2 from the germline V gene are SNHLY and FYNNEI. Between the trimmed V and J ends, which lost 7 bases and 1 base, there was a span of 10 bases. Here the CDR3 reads CASKPSQNTGELFF. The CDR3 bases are TGTGCCAGCAAACCATCACAGAACACCGGGGAGCTGTTTTTT. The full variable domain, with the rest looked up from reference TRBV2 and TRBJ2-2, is EPEVTQTPSHQVTQMGQEVILRCVPISNHLYFYWYRQILGQKVEFLVSFYNNEISEKSEIFDDQFSVERPDGSNFTLKIRSTKLEDSAMYFCASKPSQNTGELFFGEGSRLTVL.

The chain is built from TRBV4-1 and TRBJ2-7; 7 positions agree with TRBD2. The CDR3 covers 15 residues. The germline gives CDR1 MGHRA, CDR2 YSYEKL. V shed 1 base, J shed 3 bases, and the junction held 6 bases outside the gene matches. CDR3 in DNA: TGCGCCAGCAGCCAAGCAGGGACTATGAGCTACGAGCAGTACTTC. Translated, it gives CASSQAGTMSYEQYF.

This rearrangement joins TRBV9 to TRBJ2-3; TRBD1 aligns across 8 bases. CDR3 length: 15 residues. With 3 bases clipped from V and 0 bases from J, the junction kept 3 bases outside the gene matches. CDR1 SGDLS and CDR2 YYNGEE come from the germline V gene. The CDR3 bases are TGTGCCAGCAGCGCCTGGACAGGGAGCACAGATACGCAGTATTTT. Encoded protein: CASSAWTGSTDTQYF.

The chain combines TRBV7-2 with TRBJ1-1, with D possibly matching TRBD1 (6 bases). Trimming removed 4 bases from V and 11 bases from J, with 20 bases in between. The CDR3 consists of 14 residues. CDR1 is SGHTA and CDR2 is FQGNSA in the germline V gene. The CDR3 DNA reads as TGTGCCAGCAGCTCGTGGCCGGGACAATGGCGGGCTTTCTTT. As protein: CASSSWPGQWRAFF.

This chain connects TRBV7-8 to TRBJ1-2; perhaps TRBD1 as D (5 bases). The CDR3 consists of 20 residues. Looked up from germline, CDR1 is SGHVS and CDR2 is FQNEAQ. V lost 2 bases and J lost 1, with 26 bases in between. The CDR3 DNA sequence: TGTGCCAGCAGCTTACGTGGGGGAGTTTTCGTGTCATCCTTTAACTATGGCTACACCTTC. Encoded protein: CASSLRGGVFVSSFNYGYTF.

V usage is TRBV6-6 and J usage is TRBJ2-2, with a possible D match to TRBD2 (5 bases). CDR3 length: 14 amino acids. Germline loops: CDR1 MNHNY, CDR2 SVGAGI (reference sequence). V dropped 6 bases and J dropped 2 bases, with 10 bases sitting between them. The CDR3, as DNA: TGTGCCAGCAGAACGGCGGGTAACACCGGGGAGCTGTTTTTT. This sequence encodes CASRTAGNTGELFF.

CDR3 loop: CASGAGQGAYEQYF. In DNA, the CDR3 is TGTGCCAGCGGCGCGGGACAGGGGGCCTACGAGCAGTACTTC. The chain couples TRBV7-9 to TRBJ2-7; 11 nucleotides align to TRBD1. Unmatched junction bases numbered 5, after V lost 8 bases and J lost 2 bases. Germline V gives CDR1 SEHNR, CDR2 FQNEAQ (reference sequence). This CDR3 region has 14 residues.

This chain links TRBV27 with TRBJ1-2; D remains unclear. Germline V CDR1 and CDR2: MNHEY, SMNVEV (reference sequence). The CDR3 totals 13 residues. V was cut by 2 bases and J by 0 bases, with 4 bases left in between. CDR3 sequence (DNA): TGTGCCAGCAGTTTAAAGGCTAACTATGGCTACACCTTC. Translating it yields CASSLKANYGYTF.

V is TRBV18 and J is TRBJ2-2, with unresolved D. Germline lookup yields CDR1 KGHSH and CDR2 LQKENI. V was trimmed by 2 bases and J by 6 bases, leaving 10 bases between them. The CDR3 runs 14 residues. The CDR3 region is CASSPEYRSGELFF. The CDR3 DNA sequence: TGTGCCAGCTCACCAGAGTATAGGTCCGGGGAGCTGTTTTTT.